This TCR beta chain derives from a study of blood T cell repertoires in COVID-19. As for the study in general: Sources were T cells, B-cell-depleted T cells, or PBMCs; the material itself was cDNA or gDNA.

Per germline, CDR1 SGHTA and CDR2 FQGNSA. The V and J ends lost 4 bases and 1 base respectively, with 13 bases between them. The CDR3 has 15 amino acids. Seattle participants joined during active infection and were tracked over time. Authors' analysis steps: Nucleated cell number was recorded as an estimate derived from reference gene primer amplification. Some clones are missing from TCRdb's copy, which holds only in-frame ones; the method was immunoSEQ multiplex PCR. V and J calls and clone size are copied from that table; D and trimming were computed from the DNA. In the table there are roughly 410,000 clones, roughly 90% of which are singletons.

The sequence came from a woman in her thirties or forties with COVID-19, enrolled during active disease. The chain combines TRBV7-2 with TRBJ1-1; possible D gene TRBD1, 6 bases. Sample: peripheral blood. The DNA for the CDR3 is TGTGCCAGCAGCTCACAGGGTGGAGGGAACACTGAAGCTTTCTTT. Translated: CASSSQGGGNTEAFF.